This TCR beta chain was identified during a study of CD8+CD57+ T cells in acquired aplastic anemia. The overall study: DNA per sorted CD4+ or CD8+ sample ranged 0.2 to 27.4 ug, averaging 3.2 ug. Study findings and constraints: Simpson's diversity of CD8+ cells was not significantly different in patients compared with controls.

The CDR3 has 12 residues. CDR1 and CDR2 (germline): SQVTM, ANQGSEA. Germline trimming cut 8 bases from V and 4 bases from J; bases unmatched to any gene: 5. In regard to this clonotype: Its antigen is as yet unknown.

The use of genomic DNA as template underpinned the TCR beta VDJ and CDR3 profiling. TCRdb re-derived calls from the reads in MiXCR, one entry per CDR3 protein. Found here are under 350,000 distinct CDR3 sequences, 56% of them singletons; the top ten hold around 7.6%. This chain links TRBV29-1 with TRBJ1-3; 7 bases align to TRBD1. This TCR was recovered from a human donor with severe aplastic anemia or a healthy control (not recorded which). Specimen: sorted CD4+, CD8+, or CD8+CD57+ T cells (not recorded which) from PBMCs. This chain's CDR3 is CSFTGVGNTIYF. The CDR3, as DNA: TGCAGCTTTACAGGGGTCGGAAACACCATATATTTT.